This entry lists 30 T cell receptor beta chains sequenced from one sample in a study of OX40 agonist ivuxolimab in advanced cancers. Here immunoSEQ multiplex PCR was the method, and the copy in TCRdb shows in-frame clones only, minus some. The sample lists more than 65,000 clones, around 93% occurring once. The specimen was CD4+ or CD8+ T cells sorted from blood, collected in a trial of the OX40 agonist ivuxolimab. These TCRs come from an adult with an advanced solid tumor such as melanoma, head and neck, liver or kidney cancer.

Here the CDR3 reads CASTRGTSTDTQYF. The CDR3 nucleotides read TGTGCCAGCACTCGGGGGACTAGCACAGATACGCAGTATTTT. V and J are TRBV2 and TRBJ2-3, with a tentative D call TRBD2 (6 bases). This CDR3 is 14 amino acids long. Deletions cut 7 bases from V and 0 bases from J, with 11 bases between. Germline CDR1 is SNHLY and CDR2 is FYNNEI.

This chain's CDR3 is CASSVHRDTEQFF. The CDR3 DNA follows: TGTGCCAGCAGCGTCCACAGGGACACGGAGCAGTTCTTC. The chain joins TRBV9 to TRBJ2-1; possible D gene TRBD1, 6 bases. The CDR3 runs to 13 residues. V was cut by 2 bases and J by 10 bases, with 13 bases left in between. The germline V gene has CDR1 SGDLS and CDR2 YYNGEE.

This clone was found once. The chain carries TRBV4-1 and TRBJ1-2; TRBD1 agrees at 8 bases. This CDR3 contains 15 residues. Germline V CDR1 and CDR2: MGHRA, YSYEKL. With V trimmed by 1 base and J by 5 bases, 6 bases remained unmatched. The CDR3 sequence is CASSQVQGAAYGYTF. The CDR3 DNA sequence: TGCGCCAGCAGCCAAGTCCAGGGGGCGGCGTATGGCTACACCTTC.

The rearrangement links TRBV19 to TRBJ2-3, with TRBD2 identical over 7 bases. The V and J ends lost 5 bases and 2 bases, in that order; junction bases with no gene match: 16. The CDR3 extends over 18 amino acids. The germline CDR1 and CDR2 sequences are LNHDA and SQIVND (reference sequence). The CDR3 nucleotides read TGTGCCAGTAGTTCATGGGGGGGGACCGCGTCCCCCACAGATACGCAGTATTTT. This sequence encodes CASSSWGGTASPTDTQYF.

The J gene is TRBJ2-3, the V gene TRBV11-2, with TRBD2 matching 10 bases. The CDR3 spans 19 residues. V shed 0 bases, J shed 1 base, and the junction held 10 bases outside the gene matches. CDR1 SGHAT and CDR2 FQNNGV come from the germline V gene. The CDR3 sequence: CASSLDPSGGAVGTDTQYF. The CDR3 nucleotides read TGTGCCAGCAGCTTAGATCCGAGCGGGGGGGCCGTTGGCACAGATACGCAGTATTTT.

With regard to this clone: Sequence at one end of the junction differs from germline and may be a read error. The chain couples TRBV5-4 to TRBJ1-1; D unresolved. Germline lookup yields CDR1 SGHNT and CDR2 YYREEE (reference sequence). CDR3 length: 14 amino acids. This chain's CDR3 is CASSNKVPNAEAFF. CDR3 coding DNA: TGTGCCAGCAGCAATAAGGTCCCGAACGCTGAAGCTTTCTTT.

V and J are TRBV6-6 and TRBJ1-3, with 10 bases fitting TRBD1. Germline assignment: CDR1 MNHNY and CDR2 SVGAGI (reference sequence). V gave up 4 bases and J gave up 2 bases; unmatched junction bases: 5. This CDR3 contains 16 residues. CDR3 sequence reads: CASSSVGTGAGNTIYF. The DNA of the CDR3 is TGTGCCAGCAGTTCCGTCGGGACAGGGGCTGGAAACACCATATATTTT.

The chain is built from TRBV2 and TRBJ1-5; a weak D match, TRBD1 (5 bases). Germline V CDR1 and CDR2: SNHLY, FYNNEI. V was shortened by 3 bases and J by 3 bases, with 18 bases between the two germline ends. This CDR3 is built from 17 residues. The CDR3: CASSDWQGGGYNQPQHF. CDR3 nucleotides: TGTGCCAGCAGTGATTGGCAGGGAGGTGGATACAATCAGCCCCAGCATTTT.

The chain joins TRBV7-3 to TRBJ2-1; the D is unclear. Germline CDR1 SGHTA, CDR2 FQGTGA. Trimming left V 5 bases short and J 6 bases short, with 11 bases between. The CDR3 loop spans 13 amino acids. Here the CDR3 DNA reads TGTGCCAGCAGCCCCCCCGCCAGCAATGAGCAGTTCTTC. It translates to CASSPPASNEQFF.

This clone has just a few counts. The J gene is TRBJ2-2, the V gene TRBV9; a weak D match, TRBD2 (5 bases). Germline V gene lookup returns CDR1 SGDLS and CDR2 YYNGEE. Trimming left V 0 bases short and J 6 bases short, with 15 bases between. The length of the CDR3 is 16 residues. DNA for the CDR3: TGTGCCAGCAGCGTAGAAGATCCGGGATGGTCCGGGGAGCTGTTTTTT. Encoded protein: CASSVEDPGWSGELFF.

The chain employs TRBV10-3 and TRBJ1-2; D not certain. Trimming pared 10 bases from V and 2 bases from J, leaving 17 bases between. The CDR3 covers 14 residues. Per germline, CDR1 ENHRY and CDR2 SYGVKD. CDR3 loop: CATLESSLNYGYTF. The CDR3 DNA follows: TGTGCCACCCTGGAAAGTAGTTTAAACTATGGCTACACCTTC.

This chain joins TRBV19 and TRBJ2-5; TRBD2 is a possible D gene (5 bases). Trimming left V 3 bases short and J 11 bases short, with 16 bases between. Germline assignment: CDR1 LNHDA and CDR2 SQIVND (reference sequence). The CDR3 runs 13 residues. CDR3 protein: CASSMTQLREQYF. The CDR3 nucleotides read TGTGCCAGTAGTATGACCCAGCTAAGGGAGCAGTACTTC. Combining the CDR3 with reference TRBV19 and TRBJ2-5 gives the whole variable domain DGGITQSPKYLFRKEGQNVTLSCEQNLNHDAMYWYRQDPGQGLRLIYYSQIVNDFQKGDIAEGYSVSREKKESFPLTVTSAQKNPTAFYLCASSMTQLREQYFGPGTRLLVL.

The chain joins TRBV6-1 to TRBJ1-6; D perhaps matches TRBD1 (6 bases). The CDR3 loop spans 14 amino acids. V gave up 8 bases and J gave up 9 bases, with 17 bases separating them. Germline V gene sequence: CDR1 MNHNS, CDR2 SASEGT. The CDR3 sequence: CASLEVPRGSPLHF. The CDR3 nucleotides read TGTGCCAGCCTAGAGGTCCCCAGGGGTTCACCCCTCCACTTT.

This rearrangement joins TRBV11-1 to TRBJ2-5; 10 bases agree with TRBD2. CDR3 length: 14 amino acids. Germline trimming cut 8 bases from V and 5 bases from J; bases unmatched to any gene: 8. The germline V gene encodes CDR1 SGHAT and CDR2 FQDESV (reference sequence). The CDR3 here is CASAAGGPGETQYF. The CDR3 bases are TGTGCCAGCGCAGCGGGAGGGCCCGGGGAGACCCAGTACTTC. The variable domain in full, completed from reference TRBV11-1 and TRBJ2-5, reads EAEVAQSPRYKITEKSQAVAFWCDPISGHATLYWYRQILGQGPELLVQFQDESVVDDSQLPKDRFSAERLKGVDSTLKIQPAELGDSAMYLCASAAGGPGETQYFGPGTRLLVL.

CDR3 DNA: TGCGCCAGCAGCCTGACCGGACCTAGCGGGGCTGAGCAGTACTTC. This sequence encodes CASSLTGPSGAEQYF. The chain links TRBV5-1 to TRBJ2-7, with 9 bases fitting TRBD2. The CDR3 is made up of 15 amino acids. J gave up 7 bases and V 4 bases, and 12 bases lay outside the gene matches. The V gene's germline CDR1 is SGHRS and CDR2 YFSETQ.

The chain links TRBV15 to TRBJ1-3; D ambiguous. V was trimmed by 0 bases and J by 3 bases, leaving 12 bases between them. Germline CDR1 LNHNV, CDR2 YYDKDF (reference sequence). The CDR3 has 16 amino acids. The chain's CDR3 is CATSREGGRVGNTIYF. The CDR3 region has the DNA TGTGCCACCAGCAGAGAAGGCGGGAGAGTTGGAAACACCATATATTTT.

The CDR3 protein is CASSFWLAGGPRETQYF. In DNA, the CDR3 is TGTGCCAGCAGCTTTTGGCTAGCGGGGGGCCCCAGGGAGACCCAGTACTTC. The chain recombines TRBV13 with TRBJ2-5, with 11 bases lining up with TRBD2. Looked up from germline, CDR1 is PRHDT and CDR2 is FYEKMQ (reference sequence). CDR3 length: 17 residues. V gave up 3 bases and J gave up 5 bases; unmatched junction bases: 11.

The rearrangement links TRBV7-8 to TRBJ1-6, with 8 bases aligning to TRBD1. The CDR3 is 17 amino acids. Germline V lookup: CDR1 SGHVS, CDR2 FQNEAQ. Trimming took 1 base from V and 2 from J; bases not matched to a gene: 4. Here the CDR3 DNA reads TGTGCCAGCAGCTTAGAAACAGGGGGAACCTATAATTCACCCCTCCACTTT. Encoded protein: CASSLETGGTYNSPLHF.

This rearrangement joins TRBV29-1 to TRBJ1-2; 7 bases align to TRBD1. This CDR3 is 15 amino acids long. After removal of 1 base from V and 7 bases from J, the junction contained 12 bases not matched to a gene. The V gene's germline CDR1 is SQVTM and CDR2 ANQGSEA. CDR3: CSVEAATGPTGGYTF. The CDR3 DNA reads TGCAGCGTTGAAGCCGCGACAGGGCCTACAGGTGGCTACACCTTC.

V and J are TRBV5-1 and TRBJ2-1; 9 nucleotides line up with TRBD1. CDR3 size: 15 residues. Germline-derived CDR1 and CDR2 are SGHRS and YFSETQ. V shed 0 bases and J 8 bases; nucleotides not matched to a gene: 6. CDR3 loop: CASSLEGQGMDEQFF. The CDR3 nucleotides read TGCGCCAGCAGCTTGGAGGGACAGGGTATGGATGAGCAGTTCTTC.

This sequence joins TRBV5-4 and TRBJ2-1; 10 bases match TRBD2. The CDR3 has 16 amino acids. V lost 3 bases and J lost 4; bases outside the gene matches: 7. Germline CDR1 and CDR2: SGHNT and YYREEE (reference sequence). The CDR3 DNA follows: TGTGCCAGCAGCTCACTGAGCGGGAGGGGTTACAATGAGCAGTTCTTC. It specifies CASSSLSGRGYNEQFF.

The DNA of the CDR3 is TGTGCCAGCAGTGACACGACAGGAGTAGAGACCCAGTACTTC. Translated, it gives CASSDTTGVETQYF. The chain has TRBV25-1 and TRBJ2-5; D is possibly TRBD1 (6 bases). The CDR3 is 14 residues long. The V gene lost 3 bases and the J gene lost 4 bases, with 12 bases spanning the gap. Germline values: CDR1 MGHDK, CDR2 SYGVNS.

CDR3 sequence reads: CASSFGLTNTGELFF. CDR3 bases: TGTGCCAGCAGCTTTGGCCTAACGAACACCGGGGAGCTGTTTTTT. This rearrangement joins TRBV11-2 to TRBJ2-2; unclear D gene. Trimming removed 3 bases at V and 0 bases at J, with 8 bases between. Germline CDR1 and CDR2: SGHAT and FQNNGV. This CDR3 has 15 amino acids.

CDR3 coding DNA: TGCGCCAGCAGCCAAGTCAACTCGGGTGGACGGGGAGAGACCCAGTACTTC. Translated: CASSQVNSGGRGETQYF. The V call is TRBV4-1, the J call TRBJ2-5; weak D call: TRBD2 (5 bases). V was clipped by 1 base and J by 4 bases, with 19 bases between them. Germline V gene sequence: CDR1 MGHRA, CDR2 YSYEKL. CDR3 length: 17 residues.

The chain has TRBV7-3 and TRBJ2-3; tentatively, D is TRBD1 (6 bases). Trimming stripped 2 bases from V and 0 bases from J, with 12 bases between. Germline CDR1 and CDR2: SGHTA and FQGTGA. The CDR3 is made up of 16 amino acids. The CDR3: CASSLAPRGSTDTQYF. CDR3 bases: TGTGCCAGCAGCTTAGCCCCCAGGGGTAGCACAGATACGCAGTATTTT. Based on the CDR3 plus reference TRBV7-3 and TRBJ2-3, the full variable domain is GAGVSQTPSNKVTEKGKYVELRCDPISGHTALYWYRQSLGQGPEFLIYFQGTGAADDSGLPNDRFFAVRPEGSVSTLKIQRTERGDSAVYLCASSLAPRGSTDTQYFGPGTRLTVL.

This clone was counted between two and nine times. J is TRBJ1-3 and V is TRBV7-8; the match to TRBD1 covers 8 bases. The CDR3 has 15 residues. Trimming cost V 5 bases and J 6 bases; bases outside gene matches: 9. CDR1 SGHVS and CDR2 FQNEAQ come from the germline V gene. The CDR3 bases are TGTGCCAGCAGCGTTACAGGGGGACTAGAAAACACCATATATTTT. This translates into CASSVTGGLENTIYF. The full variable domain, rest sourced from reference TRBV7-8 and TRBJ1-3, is GAGVSQSPRYKVAKRGQDVALRCDPISGHVSLFWYQQALGQGPEFLTYFQNEAQLDKSGLPSDRFFAERPEGSVSTLKIQRTQQEDSAVYLCASSVTGGLENTIYFGEGSWLTVV.

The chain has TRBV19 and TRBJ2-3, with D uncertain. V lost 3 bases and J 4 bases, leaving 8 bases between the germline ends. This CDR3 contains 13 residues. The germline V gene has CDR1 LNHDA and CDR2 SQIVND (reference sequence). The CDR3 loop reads CASSMGRADTQYF. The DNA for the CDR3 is TGTGCCAGTAGTATGGGTAGGGCAGATACGCAGTATTTT.

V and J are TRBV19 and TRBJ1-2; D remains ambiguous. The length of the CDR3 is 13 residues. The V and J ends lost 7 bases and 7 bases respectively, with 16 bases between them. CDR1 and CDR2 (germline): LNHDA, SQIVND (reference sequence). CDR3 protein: CASTPRDSVGYTF. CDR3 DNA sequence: TGTGCCAGTACTCCTAGGGATTCGGTTGGCTACACCTTC.

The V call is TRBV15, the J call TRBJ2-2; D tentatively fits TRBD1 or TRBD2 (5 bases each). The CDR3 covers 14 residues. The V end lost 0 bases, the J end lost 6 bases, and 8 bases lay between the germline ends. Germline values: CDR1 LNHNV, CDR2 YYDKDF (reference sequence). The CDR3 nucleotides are TGTGCCACCAGCAGAGATCGAGGGGCCGGGGAGCTGTTTTTT. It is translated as CATSRDRGAGELFF.

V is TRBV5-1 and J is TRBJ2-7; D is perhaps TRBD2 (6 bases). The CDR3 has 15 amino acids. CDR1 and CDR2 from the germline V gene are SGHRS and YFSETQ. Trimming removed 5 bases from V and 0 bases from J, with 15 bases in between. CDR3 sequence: CASRKEAGSSYEQYF. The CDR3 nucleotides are TGCGCCAGCAGGAAAGAAGCGGGTAGCTCCTACGAGCAGTACTTC.